This is a list of T cell receptor beta chains from one sample in a study of OX40 agonist ivuxolimab in advanced cancers. Profiling relied on immunoSEQ multiplex PCR, and the TCRdb table lists in-frame clones only, not all of them. This table holds around 51,000 clones, about 87% found once. The specimen comprised CD4+ or CD8+ T cells sorted from blood, sampled in a trial of the OX40 agonist ivuxolimab. The receptors were sampled from an adult with an advanced solid tumor such as melanoma, head and neck, liver or kidney cancer. Both conserved end residues are part of each CDR3. Fields, in order: J gene, clone size, V gene, D gene, CDR3 DNA, CDR3 protein. D genes are given only for firm matches. A row's size may be missing; if present it is once, few, many or a size class.

>TRBJ1-5|few|TRBV7-9|-
TGTGCCAGCAGAATAGAGGGTCAGCCCCAGCATTTT
CASRIEGQPQHF
>TRBJ1-2|-|TRBV7-6|-
TGTGCCAGCAGCTTAGCAGGGGGTTCAGATGGCTACACCTTC
CASSLAGGSDGYTF
>TRBJ2-5|-|TRBV5-1|-
TGCGCCAGCAGCTTGCGCAGGGAGACCCAGTACTTC
CASSLRRETQYF
>TRBJ2-1|-|TRBV6-6|-
TGTGCCAGCAGTCAGACTCCTCCGATTCCCTACAATGAGCAGTTCTTC
CASSQTPPIPYNEQFF
>TRBJ2-7|-|TRBV19|-
TGTGCCAGTAGTCCCCCGGGACAAGACTACGAGCAGTACTTC
CASSPPGQDYEQYF
>TRBJ1-1|-|TRBV19|-
TGTGCCAGTAGTATAATCCCCTGGCGGGGAGGGGGTGAAGCTTTCTTT
CASSIIPWRGGGEAFF
>TRBJ1-1|-|TRBV7-9|TRBD1
TGTGCCAGCAGCCTGGGACAGGGCTCTTTGCGGGCTTTCTTT
CASSLGQGSLRAFF
>TRBJ1-5|-|TRBV27|-
TGTGCCAGCAGTTTATCGATCAATCAGCCCCAGCATTTT
CASSLSINQPQHF
>TRBJ1-2|-|TRBV9|TRBD1
TGTGCCAGCAGCCCACGGAAGGGACAGGGCGATGGCTACACCTTC
CASSPRKGQGDGYTF
>TRBJ1-1|-|TRBV19|-
TGTGCCAGTAGTATTGGCAGGCTAATGAACACTGAAGCTTTCTTT
CASSIGRLMNTEAFF
>TRBJ2-4|-|TRBV19|-
TGTGCCACAAGCCACCTGGGACTGGGAAAAATTCAGTACTTC
CATSHLGLGKIQYF
>TRBJ2-7|-|TRBV27|-
TGTGCCAGCAGTTGGGGCACACCTTCCTACGAGCAGTACTTC
CASSWGTPSYEQYF
>TRBJ1-1|-|TRBV4-1|TRBD1
TGCGCCAGCAGCCGAGACAGGGGAAATATGAACACTGAAGCTTTCTTT
CASSRDRGNMNTEAFF
>TRBJ2-5|once|TRBV13|TRBD2
TGTGCCACTACAAGCGGGGGGGCGGAAGAGACCCAGTACTTC
CATTSGGAEETQYF
>TRBJ2-7|-|TRBV7-9|-
TGTGCCAGCAGGACCCCGGGACACAGCTCCTACGAGCAGTACTTC
CASRTPGHSSYEQYF
>TRBJ2-7|-|TRBV29-1|-
TGCAGCGTTGGTCAGGGACGGAACCTCTACGAGCAGTACTTC
CSVGQGRNLYEQYF
>TRBJ1-2|-|TRBV5-4|-
TGTGCCAGCAGCCCTGGACAGAACTACACCTTC
CASSPGQNYTF
>TRBJ2-1|-|TRBV7-6|-
TGTGCCAGCAGCTTAACCACCGGGACGGCGGGAGAGCAGTTCTTC
CASSLTTGTAGEQFF
>TRBJ1-4|-|TRBV5-1|-
TGCGCCAGCAGCTTGGCGGCAGGCGCCAATGAAAAACTGTTTTTT
CASSLAAGANEKLFF
>TRBJ2-7|-|TRBV9|TRBD2
TGTGCCAGCAGCGGAAGCGGGGTCAACTACGAGCAGTACTTC
CASSGSGVNYEQYF
>TRBJ2-1|-|TRBV11-2|TRBD2
TGTGCCAGCAGCTTAGTAAGGCTAGCGGGAGGTGAGCAGTTCTTC
CASSLVRLAGGEQFF
>TRBJ2-2|once|TRBV7-9|-
TGTGCCAGCAGCTTAGCCGCGCAGGGGCAAGATACCGGGGAGCTGTTTTTT
CASSLAAQGQDTGELFF
>TRBJ2-1|-|TRBV6-5|-
TGTGCCAGCAGTTACGGTGGCAGGGATACGTACAATGAGCAGTTCTTC
CASSYGGRDTYNEQFF
>TRBJ2-1|-|TRBV29-1|TRBD1
TGCAGCGTTGCGACAGGGGGCTCCTACAATGAGCAGTTCTTC
CSVATGGSYNEQFF
>TRBJ2-5|-|TRBV18|-
TGTGCCAGCTCACCGGGACCGATGGGAGAGACCCAGTACTTC
CASSPGPMGETQYF
>TRBJ1-1|-|TRBV19|-
TGTGCCAGTAAGGACCCGAACACTGAAGCTTTCTTT
CASKDPNTEAFF
>TRBJ2-1|-|TRBV4-3|TRBD1
TGCGCCAGCAGCCAAAAAATGACAGGGGGCTGGGATGAGCAGTTCTTC
CASSQKMTGGWDEQFF
>TRBJ2-1|medium-sized|TRBV7-7|-
TGTGCCAGCAGCTTGTTCGGAGGTAGCTTCAATGAGCAGTTCTTC
CASSLFGGSFNEQFF
>TRBJ2-3|-|TRBV27|-
TGTGCCAGCAGTTTAGAGGAAAGCACAGATACGCAGTATTTT
CASSLEESTDTQYF
>TRBJ2-1|-|TRBV6-6|-
TGTGCCAGCAGTTACTCGTTGGACAATGAGCAGTTCTTC
CASSYSLDNEQFF
>TRBJ2-7|-|TRBV11-2|-
TGTGCCAGCAGCTTAGGTCGGAGACCCTACGAGCAGTACTTC
CASSLGRRPYEQYF
>TRBJ1-1|-|TRBV7-9|-
TGTGCCAGCAGCCTAGGCCAGGTTGAAGCTTTCTTT
CASSLGQVEAFF
>TRBJ1-3|-|TRBV23-1|-
TGCGCCAGCAGTCAATTACTTGTACCTTGGGACACACATAACTCTGGAAACACCATATATTTT
CASSQLLVPWDTHNSGNTIYF
>TRBJ2-1|-|TRBV7-9|TRBD2
TGTGCCAGCAGCTTCTCTCTAGCGGGAGAGGATGAGCAGTTCTTC
CASSFSLAGEDEQFF
>TRBJ2-2|-|TRBV7-6|TRBD2
TGTGCCAGCAGTGAAGACAGCGGGAGCATATGGGTCGCCGGGGAGCTGTTTTTT
CASSEDSGSIWVAGELFF